The sample holds many counts of the clone carrying this T cell receptor (beta chain). The antigen remains unidentified. This specimen belongs to a study of regulatory T cells in long-lasting Graves disease. Overall study findings and caveats: Among samples with persistent disease, TRBV28, TRBJ1-2 and TRBJ2-5 were favored. Persistent-disease Graves' patients showed less TCR diversity than new cases.

Germline V gives CDR1 MNHEY, CDR2 SMNVEV (reference sequence). Deletions cut 5 bases from V and 4 bases from J, with 14 bases between. The CDR3 has 14 amino acids. Library construction for TCR beta used iRepertoire HTBI primers and Arm-PCR of CDR3 regions. TCRdb fed the multiplex PCR reads into MiXCR, producing one record per CDR3 protein. This sample has around 340,000 distinct CDR3 sequences, with less than 20% found just once. Time point denoted: persistent/refractory GD, antithyroid drugs over 5 years with positive TRAb. PBMCs were the source of the RNA used for TCR sequencing. Sequencing used peripheral blood mononuclear cells (PBMCs), obtained when the disease was refractory, from a patient treated with antithyroid drugs. The chain employs TRBV27 and TRBJ1-2, with D unclear. The clonotype originates from a female donor with Graves disease. The CDR3 region is CASSPDDRPYGYTF. Written as DNA, the CDR3 is TGTGCCAGCAGTCCCGACGATCGACCCTATGGCTACACCTTC.